This T cell receptor beta chain was retrieved from a study of T cell responses to AZD1222 COVID-19 vaccine (dated by TCRdb to the early 2020s). Broadly, across the study: AZD1222 recipients given second doses at about 4 weeks or at about 12 weeks were pooled, since spike-specific TCR depth and breadth were not found to differ between the two schedules. TCR sequencing covered some 250 trial participants: 207 given two doses of AZD1222 and approximately 25 given two doses of MenACWY control vaccine. Trial participants were enrolled by age into subgroups of 18-55, 56-69 and 70-plus years, and approximately 150, 30 and 60 TCR-sequenced participants, respectively, were included in these subgroups. Overall study results and their limits: Because no day 14 peak-response samples were available, the repertoires could be characterized only after the peak T cell response. In the small 56-69-year group, the increase in depth fell short of significance, most likely because of low power. CD4 TCRs associated with the vaccine covered the entire spike protein, and the dominant responses were in regions 160-218 and 743-854. After two AZD1222 doses, both the breadth and the depth of spike-specific TCRs were significantly higher than at day 0 and than in MenACWY recipients. Most participants were white British and females outnumbered males, and the authors suggested that clonal diversity may have been underestimated. Only five to seven AZD1222 recipients were SARS-CoV-2 seropositive at baseline, limiting conclusions about previously exposed vaccinees. Reportedly, close to half of the unique spike-specific TCRs recognized epitopes lying outside the regions that are mutated in the B.1.351 and B.1.1.7 variants.

Sample time point, as interpreted from the label and publication: baseline before first vaccination. Samples from vaccinated people were obtained from the UK trials COV001 and COV002, which included a single-blind randomized controlled phase 2/3 trial of AZD1222 (ChAdOx1 nCoV-19) in healthy adults. Trial participant PBMC samples were collected at day 0 and day 28 after the second dose for TCRbeta chain sequencing. The germline V gene (reference sequence) provides CDR1 MNHEY and CDR2 SMNVEV. Spanning cysteine to phenylalanine, the CDR3 consists of 13 amino acids. Kept here is only the CDR3 DNA, which spans 39 bases and is read in frame from base 1. The germline ends are 9 bases apart after V is trimmed by 3 bases and J by 6 bases. The CDR3 regions of human TCRbeta chains were subjected to immunosequencing. In the paper's pipeline: TCRs in the repertoires were matched against a reference library of SARS-CoV-2-specific TCRs that had been generated with the MIRA antigen-specificity platform. Breadth was defined as the fraction of unique TCRs that were SARS-CoV-2-associated. Depth was defined as the fraction of total T cells that were SARS-CoV-2-associated. Each spike-specific TCR was assigned to its reactive spike region and to a CD4 or CD8 class using the MIRA data. Log10-transformed breadth and depth values were compared by one-way ANOVA with Sidak's multiple comparisons tests. TCRdb retrieved this table from immuneACCESS and kept in-frame rearrangements only. Not all clones are present; in checked studies, unresolved V genes account for under half, and no reason is known for the remainder. The DNA was the basis for D and trimming; V, J and clone size are from that table. The sample table shows about 190,000 clones, and approximately 91% are seen once. The top ten clonotypes cover 0.99% of the sample.

In regard to this clone: Its antigen specificity is not known. Base qualities are not recorded, but no much larger clone differs from it by a single base.

Source: peripheral blood, taken on day 0 of AZD1222 vaccination. The sequence is built from TRBV27 and TRBJ2-1; the D gene cannot be resolved reliably. The receptor was derived from an adult in good health. The DNA is as follows: TGTGCCAGCAGTTTGGCCGCCCGCAATGAGCAGTTCTTC. It encodes CASSLAARNEQFF.